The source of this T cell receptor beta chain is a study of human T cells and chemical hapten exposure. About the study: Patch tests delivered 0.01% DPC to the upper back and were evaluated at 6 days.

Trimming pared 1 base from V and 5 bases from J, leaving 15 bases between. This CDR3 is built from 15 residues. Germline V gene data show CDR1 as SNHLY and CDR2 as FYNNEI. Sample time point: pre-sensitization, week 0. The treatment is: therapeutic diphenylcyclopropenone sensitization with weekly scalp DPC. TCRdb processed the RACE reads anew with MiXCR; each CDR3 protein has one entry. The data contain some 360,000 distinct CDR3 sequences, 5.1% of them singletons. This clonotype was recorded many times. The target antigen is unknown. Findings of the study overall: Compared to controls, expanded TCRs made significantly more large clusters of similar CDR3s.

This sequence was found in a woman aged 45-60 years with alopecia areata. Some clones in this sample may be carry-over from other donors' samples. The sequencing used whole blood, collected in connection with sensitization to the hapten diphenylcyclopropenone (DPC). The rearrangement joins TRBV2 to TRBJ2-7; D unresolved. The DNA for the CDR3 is TGTGCCAGCAGTGAAGTGTCTCGCCCAATGAACGAGCAGTACTTC. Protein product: CASSEVSRPMNEQYF.